The T cell receptor (beta chain) under discussion was sequenced for a study of shared clonotypes between healthy human individuals. Libraries were prepared by immunoSEQ multiplex PCR; TCRdb keeps only in-frame clonotypes and omits some of them. The data hold some 2.1 million clones, with roughly 95% observed a single time. Study results and caveats: Sampling included only blood; tissue repertoires likely differ.

Into CD45RA+ naive and CD45RA-negative memory subsets, the CD4+ cells were split. About this clone: Its antigen is currently unknown.

The sequence was obtained from a man aged 18-30 years in good health. The sample was naive CD4+ T cells sorted from blood. Subset of the sample: CD45RA+ positively selected.

This chain's CDR3 is CASSLYRHIGFEKSLQYF. CDR3 bases: TGTGCCAGCAGCTTATATAGGCACATAGGGTTTGAGAAATCTCTTCAGTACTTC. The chain combines TRBV5-5 with TRBJ2-4; D ambiguous. Trimming removed 2 bases at V and 11 bases at J, with 29 bases between. This CDR3 spans 18 amino acids. Germline values: CDR1 SGHKS, CDR2 YYEKEE (reference sequence).